The source of this TCR beta chain is a study of Ad26.COV2.S vaccination and SARS-CoV-2 variants (dated by TCRdb to the early 2020s). For the study in its entirety: Vaccine-arm donors were drawn from COV1001, a multicentre, randomized, double-blind, placebo-controlled phase I-IIa trial of Ad26.COV2.S in healthy adults. Ad26.COV2.S was administered intramuscularly at a dose of 5x10^10 or 1x10^11 viral particles, either as one shot or as two shots given 56 days apart. TCRbeta repertoire sequencing was used to assess the specificity and breadth of SARS-CoV-2-reactive T cell receptors after Ad26.COV2.S vaccination. A total of approximately 30 samples were included in the TCR-sequenced set, comprising roughly 19 Ad26.COV2.S vaccine recipients, 5 placebo recipients and 8 SARS-CoV-2 convalescent individuals. Trial participants were randomized into five groups of five, in which low-dose or high-dose Ad26.COV2.S was given once or twice, or placebo was given on both occasions. Throughout the experiments and outcome assessment, investigators stayed blinded to trial group allocation. What the authors observed across the whole study: Comparing responses between vaccine doses or regimens was not something the study was powered to do. After vaccination, spike-specific CD8+ and CD4+ T cell responses were reported to show substantial breadth. Higher spike-specific TCR breadth was observed in Ad26.COV2.S recipients than in placebo recipients (P = 0.0014). According to the authors, total T cell responses may have been underestimated by the TCR breadth and depth analyses. Non-spike TCR breadth was comparable between vaccine and placebo recipients, consistent with the vaccine containing only spike.

In the paper's terms, the treatment or condition label means: some 19 received Ad26.COV2.S at low or high dose, single or two shots; several received placebo; per-sample allocation not given. Repertoires of vaccine and placebo recipients were sequenced from samples collected on day 63 after the first injection. In Cohort 1b, roughly 25 adults aged 18-55 years were enrolled at a single site in Boston, USA, between 29 July and 7 August 2020. Ad26.COV2.S consisted of a replication-incompetent adenovirus type 26 vector by which a prefusion-stabilized SARS-CoV-2 spike protein from the original Wuhan strain was expressed. The V end loses 3 bases and the J end loses 2 bases, and a stretch of 13 bases separates them. Reading the germline V gene (reference sequence) gives CDR1 LNHDA and CDR2 SQIVND. The CDR3 measures 15 amino acids from cysteine to phenylalanine. The kept DNA is CDR3 alone, 45 bases in frame from the first base.

For this clone: Its cognate antigen has yet to be identified. It has no much larger one-base neighbor in the sample; base qualities were not kept.

TCRbeta CDR3 regions were sequenced with the immunoSEQ Assay. After extraction, genomic DNA underwent amplification by bias-controlled multiplex PCR, followed by high-throughput sequencing. In the source study's methods: To quantify the absolute abundance of each unique TCRbeta CDR3 region, sequences were collapsed and filtered. T cell fraction was estimated by normalizing TCRbeta template counts to usable DNA, which was measured by amplifying reference genes present in all nucleated cells. Repertoire TCRs were annotated as SARS-CoV-2-specific by exact matching of V gene, CDR3 amino acid sequence and J gene to a known reactive TCR set. MIRA supplied the reference SARS-CoV-2 TCR set, which was filtered for enrichment in COVID-19-positive ImmuneCODE repertoires so that public or cross-reactive TCRs were removed. Based on the MIRA antigens, annotated TCRs were further analysed at the level of specific ORF or position within ORF. Depth was the summed frequency of annotated unique rearrangements, while breadth was defined as annotated unique rearrangements over total unique productive rearrangements. Two-sided Wilcoxon rank-sum tests were applied when comparing TCR breadth between groups. The table comes from immuneACCESS by way of TCRdb, which keeps in-frame sequences with V and J called. Part of the clones is missing from these tables; in studies checked, under half for an unresolved V gene and the rest for unknown reasons. D and trimming come from the DNA, and the V and J calls and clone size come from that table. For this sample there are almost 400,000 clones; approximately 91% appear just once. The top ten clones comprise about 2% of the sample.

In this chain, TRBV19 is recombined with TRBJ1-1, with the D gene uncertain. This sample comprised peripheral blood, obtained in a trial of Ad26.COV2.S vaccine versus placebo. The TCR originated in a person between 18 and 60 years old who received the Ad26.COV2.S COVID-19 vaccine or a placebo. The CDR3 sequence is CASSIAPVLNTEAFF. The sequence in DNA is TGTGCCAGTAGTATTGCTCCGGTCCTCAACACTGAAGCTTTCTTT.